These T cell receptor beta chains were read from a single sample in a study of patients and donors after allogeneic stem cell transplantation. In TCRdb, the RT-PCR reads were re-called with MiXCR into one record per CDR3 protein. The profile covers 800,000 to 1,000,000 distinct CDR3 sequences, with more than 15% appearing a single time and around 6% taken by the ten largest. What was sequenced was blood, either unsorted or a sorted T cell fraction (not recorded which). These TCRs come from a human donor who was either an allogeneic HSCT recipient or a stem cell or donor lymphocyte infusion donor (not recorded which). It is not recorded whose cells these are; they may come from a transplant donor. Both conserved end residues are part of each CDR3. A D gene is named only where the DNA matches it firmly. Size tells how often a clone was seen (once, few, many) or the class of an expanded clone, and some rows leave it out.

V,D,size,J,CDR3,DNA
TRBV20-1,TRBD1,few,TRBJ1-2,CSALRDRRIYGYTF,TGCAGTGCACTCCGGGACAGGAGAATCTATGGCTACACCTTC
TRBV11-3,-,-,TRBJ2-2,CASSFRTGRDGELFF,TGTGCCAGCAGCTTCCGGACAGGGAGGGACGGGGAGCTGTTTTTT
TRBV28,-,few,TRBJ2-7,CASRSGGMAYEQYF,TGTGCCAGCAGGTCGGGGGGCATGGCCTACGAGCAGTACTTC
TRBV6-5,-,-,TRBJ1-2,CASSYEPGINYGYTF,TGTGCCAGCAGTTACGAGCCAGGGATCAACTATGGCTACACCTTC
TRBV5-1,-,few,TRBJ2-2,CASSARSRQTPNTGELFF,TGCGCCAGCAGCGCCCGGAGTCGGCAGACTCCGAACACCGGGGAGCTGTTTTTT
TRBV20-1,-,few,TRBJ2-7,CSARDRGAGEQYF,TGCAGTGCTAGAGATCGGGGCGCGGGGGAGCAGTACTTC
TRBV20-1,-,-,TRBJ1-2,CSAPSSRTAFRGYTF,TGCAGTGCCCCGTCCTCCAGGACAGCATTTCGTGGCTACACCTTC
TRBV14,-,-,TRBJ2-5,CASSQVWEETQYF,TGTGCCAGCAGCCAGGTTTGGGAAGAGACCCAGTACTTC
TRBV5-1,TRBD2,-,TRBJ2-7,CASSLDSSSGSQPHSYEQYF,TGCGCCAGCAGCTTGGATTCTTCTAGCGGGAGTCAACCGCACTCCTACGAGCAGTACTTC
TRBV27,TRBD2,-,TRBJ2-5,CASSNGRGETQYF,TGTGCCAGCAGTAACGGGAGGGGGGAGACCCAGTACTTC
TRBV4-1,-,-,TRBJ2-7,CASSLTRDSSDVGSYEQYF,TGCGCCAGCAGCCTGACACGGGATTCTAGCGATGTAGGCTCCTACGAGCAGTACTTC
TRBV7-9,-,many,TRBJ1-1,CASSPRGEAFF,TGTGCCAGCAGCCCGCGGGGGGAAGCTTTCTTT
TRBV12-3/TRBV12-4,-,few,TRBJ1-2,CASSFVGLYGYTF,TGTGCCAGCAGTTTTGTAGGGCTCTATGGCTACACCTTC
TRBV5-1,TRBD1,few,TRBJ2-7,CASSTGQLSSYEQYF,TGCGCCAGCAGCACGGGACAGCTGAGCTCCTACGAGCAGTACTTC